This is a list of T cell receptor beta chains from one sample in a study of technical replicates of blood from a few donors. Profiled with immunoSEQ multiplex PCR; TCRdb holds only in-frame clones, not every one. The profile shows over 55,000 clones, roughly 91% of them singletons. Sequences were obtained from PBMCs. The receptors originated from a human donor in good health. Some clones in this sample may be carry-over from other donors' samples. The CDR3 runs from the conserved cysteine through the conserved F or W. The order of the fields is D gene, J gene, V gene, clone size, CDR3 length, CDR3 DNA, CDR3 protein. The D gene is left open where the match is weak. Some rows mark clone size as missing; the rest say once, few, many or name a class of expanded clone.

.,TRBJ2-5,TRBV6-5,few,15,TGTGCCAGCAGTTACCGGGGGGCCTCCGGTGAGACCCAGTACTTC,CASSYRGASGETQYF
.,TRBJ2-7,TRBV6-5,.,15,TGTGCCAGCAACCCCACTGGGGGCCTTTCCTACGAGCAGTACTTC,CASNPTGGLSYEQYF
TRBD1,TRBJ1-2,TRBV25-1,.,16,TGTGCCAGCAGTGATAGGACAGGTACGGGTAATCGTGGCTACACCTTC,CASSDRTGTGNRGYTF
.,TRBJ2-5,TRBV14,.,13,TGTGCCAGCAGCCAAGGACTAGGTGGTCCCCAGTACTTC,CASSQGLGGPQYF
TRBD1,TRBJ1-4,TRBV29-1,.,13,TGCAGCGTCAAAACAGGGGGCGGTGAAAAACTGTTTTTT,CSVKTGGGEKLFF
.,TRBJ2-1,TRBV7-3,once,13,TGTGCCAGCAGCTTAAGTGGGCAGGATGAGCAGTTCTTC,CASSLSGQDEQFF
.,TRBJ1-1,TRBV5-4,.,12,TGTGCCAGCAGCTTGGCCAGCACTGAAGCTTTCTTT,CASSLASTEAFF
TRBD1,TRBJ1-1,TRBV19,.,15,TGTGCCAGTAGTCCATGGGACAGCTTGAACACTGAAGCTTTCTTT,CASSPWDSLNTEAFF
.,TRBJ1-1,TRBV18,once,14,TGTGCCAGCTCACCAGGTAGAGAAGACACTGAAGCTTTCTTT,CASSPGREDTEAFF
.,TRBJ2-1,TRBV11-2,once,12,TGTGCCAGCAGCCGAACGGTCCGGGAGCAGTTCTTC,CASSRTVREQFF
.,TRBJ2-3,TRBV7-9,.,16,TGTGCCAGCAGCCCGAAGAGGATCGGGAGTGCAGATACGCAGTATTTT,CASSPKRIGSADTQYF
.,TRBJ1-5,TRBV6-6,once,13,TGTGCCAGCAGTTACTTCCGGGATCAGCCCCAGCATTTT,CASSYFRDQPQHF
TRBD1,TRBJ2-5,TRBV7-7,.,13,TGTGCCAGCAGTTCGGACAGGCAAGAGACCCAGTACTTC,CASSSDRQETQYF
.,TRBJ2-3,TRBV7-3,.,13,TGTGCCAGCAGCTTATTCCGGGATGGTACGCAGTATTTT,CASSLFRDGTQYF
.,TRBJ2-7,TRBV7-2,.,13,TGTGCCAGCAGCTTTGACAACTCCTACGAGCAGTACTTC,CASSFDNSYEQYF
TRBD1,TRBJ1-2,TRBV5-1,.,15,TGCGCCAGCGCCCAGGGGGGCGTAGAAAACTATGGCTACACCTTC,CASAQGGVENYGYTF
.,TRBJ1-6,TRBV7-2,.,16,TGTGCCAGCAGGTTGCAGGGGAGCTCCTATAATTCACCCCTCCACTTT,CASRLQGSSYNSPLHF
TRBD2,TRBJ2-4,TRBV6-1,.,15,TGTGCCAGCAGTGAGGGGCAAGCGGGGAAAAACATTCAGTACTTC,CASSEGQAGKNIQYF
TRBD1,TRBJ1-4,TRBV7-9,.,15,TGTGCCAGCAGCTCAGGGGGAATCGTAAGTGAAAAACTGTTTTTT,CASSSGGIVSEKLFF
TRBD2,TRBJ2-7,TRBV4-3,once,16,TGCGCCAGCAGCCAAGACTCCCGCGGGAGCTCCTACGAGCAGTACTTC,CASSQDSRGSSYEQYF
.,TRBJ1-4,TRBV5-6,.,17,TGTGCCAGCAGCTTGAAGCAGGGTCACGCCGCTAATGAAAAACTGTTTTTT,CASSLKQGHAANEKLFF
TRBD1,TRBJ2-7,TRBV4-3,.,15,TGCGCCAGCAGCCAAGTGGGGACAGGGGGCGCGGGACAGTACTTC,CASSQVGTGGAGQYF
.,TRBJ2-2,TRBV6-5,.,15,TGTGCCAGCAAGGCCGGGACATTGAACACCGGGGAGCTGTTTTTT,CASKAGTLNTGELFF
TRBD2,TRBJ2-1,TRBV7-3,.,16,TGTGCCAGCAGCTTAAGGCCCGCGGGAGAGGGCAATGAGCAGTTCTTC,CASSLRPAGEGNEQFF
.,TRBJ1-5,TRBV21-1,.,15,TGTGCCAGCAGCAAAGCGCAGGGGAGCAATCAGCCCCAGCATTTT,CASSKAQGSNQPQHF
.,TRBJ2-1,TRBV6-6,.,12,TGTGCCAGCACCGACAGCTTCAATGAGCAGTTCTTC,CASTDSFNEQFF
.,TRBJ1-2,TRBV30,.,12,TGTGCCTGGAGTTGGGGGCAGGATGGCTACACCTTC,CAWSWGQDGYTF
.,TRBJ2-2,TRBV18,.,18,TGTGCCAGCTCACCCATAAAGGTAGGACAGCGGAACACCGGGGAGCTGTTTTTT,CASSPIKVGQRNTGELFF
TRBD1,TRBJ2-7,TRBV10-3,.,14,TGTGCCACCGGGGCGGGACAGGAATTCAGGGAGCAGTACTTC,CATGAGQEFREQYF
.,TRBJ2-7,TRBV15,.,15,TGTGCCACCAGCAGAGTCTCCGGGTTTAGGTCCGAGCAGTACTTC,CATSRVSGFRSEQYF
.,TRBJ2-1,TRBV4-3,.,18,TGCGCCAGCTCCCGGGGGGCTTCCGGGGGGATCGGATTCAATGAGCAGTTCTTC,CASSRGASGGIGFNEQFF